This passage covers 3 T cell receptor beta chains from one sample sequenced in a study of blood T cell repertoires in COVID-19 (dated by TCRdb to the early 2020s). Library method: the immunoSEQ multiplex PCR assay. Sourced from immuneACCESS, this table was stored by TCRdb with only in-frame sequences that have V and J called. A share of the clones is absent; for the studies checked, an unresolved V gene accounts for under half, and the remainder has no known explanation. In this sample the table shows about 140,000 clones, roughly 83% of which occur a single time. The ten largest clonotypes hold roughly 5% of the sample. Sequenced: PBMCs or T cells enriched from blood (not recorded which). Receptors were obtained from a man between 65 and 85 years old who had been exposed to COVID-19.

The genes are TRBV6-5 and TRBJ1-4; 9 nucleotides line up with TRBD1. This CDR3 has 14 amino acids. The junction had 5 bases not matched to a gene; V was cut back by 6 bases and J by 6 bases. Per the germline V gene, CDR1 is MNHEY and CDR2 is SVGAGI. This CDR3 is CASRAWTGDEKLFF. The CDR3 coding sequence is TGTGCCAGCAGGGCGTGGACAGGGGATGAAAAACTGTTTTTT.

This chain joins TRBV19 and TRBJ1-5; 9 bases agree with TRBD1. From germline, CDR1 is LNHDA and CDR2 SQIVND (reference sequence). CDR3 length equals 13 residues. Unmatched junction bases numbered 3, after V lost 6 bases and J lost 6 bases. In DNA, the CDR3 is TGTGCCAGTAGGGGACAGGGTGGTCAGCCCCAGCATTTT. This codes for CASRGQGGQPQHF. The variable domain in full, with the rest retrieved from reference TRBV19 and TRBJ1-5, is DGGITQSPKYLFRKEGQNVTLSCEQNLNHDAMYWYRQDPGQGLRLIYYSQIVNDFQKGDIAEGYSVSREKKESFPLTVTSAQKNPTAFYLCASRGQGGQPQHFGDGTRLSIL.

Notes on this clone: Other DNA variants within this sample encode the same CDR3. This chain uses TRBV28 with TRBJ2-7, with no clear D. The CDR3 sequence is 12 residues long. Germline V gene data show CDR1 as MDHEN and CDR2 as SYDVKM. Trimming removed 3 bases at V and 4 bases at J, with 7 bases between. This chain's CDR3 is CASSFLSYEQYF. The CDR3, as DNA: TGTGCCAGCAGTTTTCTCAGTTACGAGCAGTACTTC.